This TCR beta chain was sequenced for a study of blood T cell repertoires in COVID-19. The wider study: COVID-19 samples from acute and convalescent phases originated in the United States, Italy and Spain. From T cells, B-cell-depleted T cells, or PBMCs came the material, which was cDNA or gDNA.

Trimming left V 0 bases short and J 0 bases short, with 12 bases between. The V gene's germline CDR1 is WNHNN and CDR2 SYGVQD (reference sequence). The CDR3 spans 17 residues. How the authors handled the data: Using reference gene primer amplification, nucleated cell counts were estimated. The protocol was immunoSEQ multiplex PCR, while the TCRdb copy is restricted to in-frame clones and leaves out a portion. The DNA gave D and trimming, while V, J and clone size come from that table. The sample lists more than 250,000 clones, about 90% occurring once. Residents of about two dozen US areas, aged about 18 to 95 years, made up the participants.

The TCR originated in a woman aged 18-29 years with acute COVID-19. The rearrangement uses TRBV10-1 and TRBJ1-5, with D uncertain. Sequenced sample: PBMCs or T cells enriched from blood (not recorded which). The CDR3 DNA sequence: TGCGCCAGCAGTGAGTCGGGTTCGGGAACTAGCAATCAGCCCCAGCATTTT. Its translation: CASSESGSGTSNQPQHF.